These 15 T cell receptor beta chains came from one sample sequenced in a study of CD8+ T cells in alopecia areata. cDNA serving as the sequencing template came from extracted, reverse transcribed RNA. Generated by immunoSEQ multiplex PCR, the TCRdb table keeps only in-frame clones and is missing some. The data show more than 110,000 clones, with 82% seen just once and around 25% held by the top ten. Treatment meaning: oral pan-JAK inhibitor, 5-10 mg twice daily. Sequences were derived from CD8+ T cells sorted from blood, sampled at week 4, from a patient treated with tofacitinib. The receptors shown here come from a human donor with alopecia areata.

V and J are TRBV9 and TRBJ2-7, with 8 bases that match TRBD1. The junction had 15 bases not matched to a gene; V was cut back by 3 bases and J by 7 bases. CDR1 and CDR2 from the germline V gene are SGDLS and YYNGEE. The CDR3 length is 16 residues. CDR3 DNA: TGTGCCAGCAGCGCATACTCAAATCAGGGGGCGTATGAGCAGTACTTC. It encodes CASSAYSNQGAYEQYF.

This rearrangement joins TRBV30 to TRBJ1-2; D is undetermined. Germline-derived CDR1 and CDR2 are GTSNPN and SVGIG (reference sequence). The CDR3 runs to 15 residues. V dropped 0 bases and J dropped 3 bases, with 14 bases sitting between them. Here the CDR3 reads CAWSVTGMQHYGYTF. The DNA for the CDR3 is TGTGCCTGGAGTGTAACGGGGATGCAGCACTATGGCTACACCTTC.

This chain connects TRBV11-3 to TRBJ2-5; perhaps TRBD1 as D (6 bases). The CDR3 consists of 15 residues. Trimming took 5 bases from V and 5 from J, leaving 18 bases between them. Germline V gene data show CDR1 as SGHNT and CDR2 as YENEEA. CDR3: CASSRRQVLKETQYF. CDR3 bases: TGTGCCAGCAGCCGTAGACAGGTGCTGAAGGAGACCCAGTACTTC.

V gene TRBV18 combines with J gene TRBJ1-2, with D uncertain. Germline assignment: CDR1 KGHSH and CDR2 LQKENI. V was clipped by 1 base and J by 2 bases, with 14 bases between them. The CDR3 is 16 residues long. The CDR3 sequence: CASSPLRPGGNYGYTF. As DNA, the CDR3 is TGTGCCAGCTCACCACTCCGGCCAGGAGGGAACTATGGCTACACCTTC.

The CDR3: CASSYVPGGTETQYF. The CDR3 DNA sequence: TGTGCCAGCAGTTACGTTCCGGGGGGAACGGAGACCCAGTACTTC. The rearrangement uses TRBV6-5 and TRBJ2-5; TRBD2 agrees at 7 bases. Losses at the gene ends were 2 bases for V and 5 bases for J; bases not matched to a gene: 8. The CDR3 is made up of 15 amino acids. The V gene's germline CDR1 is MNHEY and CDR2 SVGAGI.

The chain recombines TRBV4-3 with TRBJ2-3; no firm D call. Trimming pared 4 bases from V and 2 bases from J, leaving 13 bases between. Germline CDR1 and CDR2: LGHNA and YSLEER. The CDR3 contains 15 residues. CDR3 in amino acids: CASSPRDLLTDTQYF. The CDR3 DNA follows: TGCGCCAGCAGCCCTAGAGACCTACTCACAGATACGCAGTATTTT.

The CDR3 coding sequence is TGTGCCAGCAGCCCAACCCTAGCGGGGGGGCCAAACGGGGAGCTGTTTTTT. This sequence encodes CASSPTLAGGPNGELFF. The chain combines TRBV7-9 with TRBJ2-2; 12 bases map to TRBD2. V trimming: 5 bases; J trimming: 7 bases; junction bases outside the gene matches: 11. CDR1 SEHNR and CDR2 FQNEAQ come from the germline V gene (reference sequence). The CDR3 loop spans 17 amino acids.

The chain uses TRBV18 and TRBJ2-1; unclear D gene. Trimming cost V 2 bases and J 2 bases, with 7 bases left between them. The length of the CDR3 is 14 residues. Germline values: CDR1 KGHSH, CDR2 LQKENI. CDR3 loop: CASSPLQTYNEQFF. CDR3 coding DNA: TGTGCCAGCTCACCATTGCAGACCTACAATGAGCAGTTCTTC.

The rearrangement joins TRBV27 to TRBJ2-7; D is perhaps TRBD1 or TRBD2 (6 bases each). V was cut by 6 bases and J by 2 bases, with 14 bases left in between. Germline CDR1 and CDR2: MNHEY and SMNVEV (reference sequence). This CDR3 region has 14 residues. CDR3 DNA sequence: TGTGCCAGCAGCCCTCGGGGGCCCACCTACGAGCAGTACTTC. It yields the protein CASSPRGPTYEQYF.

This sequence joins TRBV19 and TRBJ2-1; possible D gene TRBD1, 5 bases. This CDR3 is 15 amino acids long. The germline V gene encodes CDR1 LNHDA and CDR2 SQIVND (reference sequence). Deletions cut 5 bases from V and 8 bases from J, with 19 bases between. CDR3 sequence (DNA): TGTGCCAGTAGTTCCTACAGGTACCAGGTCGATGAGCAGTTCTTC. Protein product: CASSSYRYQVDEQFF.

CDR3 loop: CASSFGISYEQYF. In DNA, the CDR3 is TGCGCCAGCAGTTTTGGGATTTCCTACGAGCAGTACTTC. V and J are TRBV5-1 and TRBJ2-7, with D uncertain. Trimming cost V 5 bases and J 1 base, with 10 bases left between them. The germline CDR1 and CDR2 sequences are SGHRS and YFSETQ. The CDR3 runs to 13 residues.

J is TRBJ2-7 and V is TRBV7-2, with D possibly being TRBD1 (6 bases). Germline V gene sequence: CDR1 SGHTA, CDR2 FQGNSA. The CDR3 totals 14 residues. The ends were cut back, 2 bases at V and 0 bases at J, with 8 bases in the middle. CDR3 bases: TGTGCCAGCAGCTTAACAGGGAGCTCCTACGAGCAGTACTTC. Encoded protein: CASSLTGSSYEQYF.

The rearrangement joins TRBV5-1 to TRBJ2-1, with 9 bases fitting TRBD1. V was pared by 7 bases and J by 1 base, with 0 bases of the junction left unmatched. This CDR3 contains 13 residues. Germline CDR1 SGHRS, CDR2 YFSETQ. CDR3 bases: TGCGCCAGCGGGACAGGGTCCTACAATGAGCAGTTCTTC. Protein sequence: CASGTGSYNEQFF.

The rearrangement uses TRBV4-1 and TRBJ2-7; TRBD1 is a possible D gene (6 bases). V was shortened by 0 bases and J by 4 bases, with 10 bases between the two germline ends. This CDR3 spans 14 amino acids. Germline CDR1 reads MGHRA; CDR2 reads YSYEKL. The CDR3 spells CASSQELQGYEQYF. The CDR3 region has the DNA TGCGCCAGCAGCCAAGAGCTTCAGGGGTACGAGCAGTACTTC.

This clone was seen just once. The genes are TRBV19 and TRBJ2-2; 10 bases match TRBD1. V lost 3 bases and J lost 7; bases outside the gene matches: 5. This CDR3 contains 15 residues. Germline V gene data show CDR1 as LNHDA and CDR2 as SQIVND (reference sequence). The CDR3 loop is CASSIDRGLGGELFF. The CDR3 nucleotides are TGTGCCAGTAGTATCGACAGGGGGCTGGGCGGGGAGCTGTTTTTT.